This entry lists 3 T cell receptor beta chains sequenced from one sample in a study of CD8 T cells in Susac syndrome. Random-hexamer reverse transcription was applied to roughly 0.5 to 1 ug RNA. One entry per CDR3 protein, called by TCRdb with MiXCR from the immunoSEQ multiplex PCR reads. The sample has approximately 270,000 distinct CDR3 sequences, 93% seen once. Sequencing was performed on CD4+ T cells from PBMCs. The receptors derive from a human donor with multiple sclerosis.

This clonotype was counted a single time. The chain uses TRBV19 and TRBJ1-1; TRBD1 agrees at 11 bases. This CDR3 contains 19 residues. Unmatched junction bases numbered 10, after V lost 0 bases and J lost 1 base. Germline V lookup: CDR1 LNHDA, CDR2 SQIVND (reference sequence). CDR3 sequence (DNA): TGTGCCAGTAGTATAGATCGGTTTCGGGACAGGGGGAGGAACACTGAAGCTTTCTTT. As protein: CASSIDRFRDRGRNTEAFF.

This clonotype was counted between two and nine times. The chain links TRBV29-1 to TRBJ2-3; tentatively, D is TRBD2 (6 bases). CDR1 and CDR2 (germline): SQVTM, ANQGSEA. V lost 3 bases to trimming and J lost 0 bases, with 10 bases between them. The CDR3 loop spans 14 amino acids. CDR3 amino acids: CSVEGGVSTDTQYF. The DNA for the CDR3 is TGCAGCGTTGAGGGCGGGGTTAGCACAGATACGCAGTATTTT.

V and J are TRBV7-9 and TRBJ1-5; unclear D gene. This CDR3 spans 14 amino acids. V was clipped by 4 bases and J by 1 base, with 8 bases between them. Germline V gene lookup returns CDR1 SEHNR and CDR2 FQNEAQ (reference sequence). CDR3 DNA: TGTGCCAGCAGCTCAGCGGGGAGCAATCAGCCCCAGCATTTT. Translated, it gives CASSSAGSNQPQHF.